Listed below are T cell receptor beta chains from one sample, sequenced in a study of graft-versus-host responses after intestinal transplantation. Antigens of these TCRs are unknown. The data were produced by immunoSEQ multiplex PCR, yet TCRdb's version contains in-frame clones alone and is incomplete. The table lists tens of thousands of clones, just under 95% of them singletons. Here the sequenced sample was unstimulated CD8+ T cells sorted from spleen or lymph node cells, taken before intestinal transplant. These receptor sequences come from a human donor who received an intestinal transplant. Both conserved end residues are part of each CDR3. Fields, in order: J gene, clone size, D gene, V gene, CDR3 protein, CDR3 DNA. The D gene is left open where the match is weak. Where a row states a size, it is once, few, many or the class of an expanded clone; other rows omit it.

>TRBJ2-1|-|TRBD1|TRBV2
CASSGIRGLGRGEQFF
TGTGCCAGCAGTGGCATCAGGGGGCTAGGGAGAGGTGAGCAGTTCTTC
>TRBJ2-5|-|-|TRBV11-2
CASSPSKLEVDETQYF
TGTGCCAGCAGCCCTTCCAAACTAGAGGTAGACGAGACCCAGTACTTC
>TRBJ2-1|-|-|TRBV30
CACTPVGDYNEQFF
TGTGCCTGTACCCCAGTCGGAGACTACAATGAGCAGTTCTTC
>TRBJ2-2|-|TRBD2|TRBV10-2
CASSDWLAGAGELFF
TGCGCCAGCAGTGATTGGCTAGCGGGAGCCGGGGAGCTGTTTTTT
>TRBJ2-7|-|-|TRBV19
CASSLGSGPYEQYF
TGTGCCAGTAGTCTGGGCAGCGGTCCCTACGAGCAGTACTTC
>TRBJ2-3|-|TRBD2|TRBV5-1
CASSLAGLAADTQYF
TGCGCCAGCAGCTTGGCTGGACTAGCGGCAGATACGCAGTATTTT
>TRBJ2-1|few|TRBD2|TRBV6-1
CATRTSGSTPYEQFF
TGTGCCACCAGGACTAGCGGGAGTACTCCGTATGAGCAGTTCTTC
>TRBJ2-3|-|-|TRBV19
CASTRTRGQTDTQYF
TGTGCCAGTACCCGAACGCGGGGGCAGACAGATACGCAGTATTTT
>TRBJ1-1|-|-|TRBV19
CASSPRNTEAFF
TGTGCCAGTAGTCCCAGGAACACTGAAGCTTTCTTT
>TRBJ2-7|-|TRBD1|TRBV29-1
CSVGGQGVYEQYF
TGCAGCGTTGGAGGACAGGGTGTGTACGAGCAGTACTTC
>TRBJ1-2|-|-|TRBV4-1
CASSQVGEAPGYTF
TGCGCCAGCAGCCAAGTCGGCGAGGCACCTGGCTACACCTTC
>TRBJ1-2|-|-|TRBV6-5
CASSYSALIEGYTF
TGTGCCAGCAGTTACTCTGCCCTTATCGAGGGCTACACCTTC
>TRBJ1-2|-|-|TRBV19
CASSIDLRAINYGYTF
TGTGCCAGTAGTATAGATCTCAGGGCTATTAACTATGGCTACACCTTC
>TRBJ2-7|-|TRBD1|TRBV5-5
CASSYGQGAYEQYF
TGTGCCAGCAGCTACGGACAGGGGGCCTACGAGCAGTACTTC
>TRBJ2-2|-|-|TRBV4-1
CASSPDRYNTGELFF
TGCGCCAGCAGCCCCGACAGGTATAACACCGGGGAGCTGTTTTTT
>TRBJ2-7|-|TRBD2|TRBV5-6
CASSPGLAVSYEQYF
TGTGCCAGCAGCCCCGGACTAGCGGTATCCTACGAGCAGTACTTC
>TRBJ1-5|-|TRBD1|TRBV11-2
CASSLGQGVDQPQHF
TGTGCCAGCAGCTTAGGTCAGGGGGTAGATCAGCCCCAGCATTTT
>TRBJ2-7|-|-|TRBV11-2
CASSSTGRTASYEQYF
TGTGCCAGCAGCTCTACGGGGAGGACTGCATCCTACGAGCAGTACTTC
>TRBJ2-7|-|-|TRBV19
CASSISQGTYEQYF
TGTGCCAGTAGTATTAGCCAGGGAACCTACGAGCAGTACTTC
>TRBJ2-7|-|TRBD2|TRBV28
CASSFSLAGAYEQYF
TGTGCCAGCAGTTTTTCTCTAGCGGGAGCCTACGAGCAGTACTTC
>TRBJ1-5|-|TRBD1|TRBV5-3
CARSLPRVGDRTNQPQHF
TGTGCCAGAAGCTTGCCGCGAGTGGGGGACAGGACAAATCAGCCCCAGCATTTT
>TRBJ2-1|-|TRBD1|TRBV30
CAWSRDSYNEQFF
TGTGCCTGGAGCCGGGACAGCTACAATGAGCAGTTCTTC
>TRBJ1-1|-|-|TRBV7-9
CASSRGGTEAFF
TGTGCCAGCAGCCGTGGAGGCACTGAAGCTTTCTTT
>TRBJ2-3|-|TRBD2|TRBV19
CASSNPLASGIRDTQYF
TGTGCCAGTAGTAACCCGTTGGCTAGCGGGATCAGAGATACGCAGTATTTT
>TRBJ1-2|-|-|TRBV5-4
CASSFRGLDYGYTF
TGTGCCAGCAGCTTTCGCGGATTAGACTATGGCTACACCTTC
>TRBJ2-6|-|TRBD2|TRBV2
CASLAGVGGANVLTF
TGTGCCAGCTTAGCGGGAGTGGGCGGGGCCAACGTCCTGACTTTC
>TRBJ2-7|-|TRBD2|TRBV6-1
CASTGGMTYEQYF
TGTGCCAGCACGGGAGGGATGACCTACGAGCAGTACTTC
>TRBJ2-7|-|-|TRBV16
CASRPISQGTHLGYEQYF
TGTGCCAGCAGACCTATATCACAGGGAACCCATCTTGGCTACGAGCAGTACTTC
>TRBJ1-2|-|TRBD1|TRBV30
CALHPGQGGGYTF
TGTGCTTTGCACCCGGGACAGGGAGGCGGCTACACCTTC
>TRBJ2-1|-|TRBD1|TRBV9
CASSVYGDRENEQFF
TGTGCCAGCAGCGTATATGGGGACAGGGAGAATGAGCAGTTCTTC
>TRBJ1-2|-|-|TRBV19
CATRDGAHGYTF
TGTGCCACCCGAGATGGTGCTCATGGCTACACCTTC
>TRBJ2-4|-|-|TRBV2
CASSEARVAKNIQYF
TGTGCCAGCAGTGAAGCGAGAGTAGCCAAAAACATTCAGTACTTC
>TRBJ2-7|-|TRBD1|TRBV7-6
CASSSGTGSYEQYF
TGTGCCAGCAGCTCCGGGACAGGATCCTACGAGCAGTACTTC
>TRBJ2-1|-|-|TRBV13
CASSFGSNEQFF
TGTGCCAGCAGCTTCGGGTCCAATGAGCAGTTCTTC
>TRBJ2-7|-|-|TRBV5-1
CASSLAQAYEQYF
TGCGCCAGCAGCTTGGCGCAGGCCTACGAGCAGTACTTC
>TRBJ2-3|once|TRBD2|TRBV10-3
CAISGLAASTDTQYF
TGTGCCATCAGTGGACTAGCGGCAAGCACAGATACGCAGTATTTT
>TRBJ2-3|-|-|TRBV5-1
CASTEQGWATDTQYF
TGCGCCAGCACCGAACAGGGTTGGGCCACAGATACGCAGTATTTT
>TRBJ1-1|-|-|TRBV4-1
CASSQKRGSLVAFF
TGCGCCAGCAGCCAGAAAAGGGGTTCCCTCGTAGCTTTCTTT
>TRBJ1-5|-|TRBD1|TRBV19
CASSIEGQRPDQPQHF
TGTGCCAGTAGTATAGAGGGACAGAGACCTGATCAGCCCCAGCATTTT
>TRBJ1-1|-|TRBD1|TRBV5-6
CASSLAPVRGDTEAFF
TGTGCCAGCAGCTTGGCCCCGGTCAGGGGGGACACTGAAGCTTTCTTT
>TRBJ2-1|-|TRBD2|TRBV27
CASSPTAGGIYNEQFF
TGTGCCAGCAGTCCGACGGCGGGAGGGATTTACAATGAGCAGTTCTTC
>TRBJ1-6|-|-|TRBV5-6
CASSWTAYNSPLHF
TGTGCCAGCAGCTGGACAGCTTATAATTCACCCCTCCACTTT
>TRBJ2-5|-|TRBD1|TRBV7-9
CASSIRDRPTTSETQYF
TGTGCCAGCAGCATCCGGGACAGGCCCACAACCTCGGAGACCCAGTACTTC
>TRBJ1-5|-|-|TRBV7-2
CASSLGSGTQHF
TGTGCCAGCAGCTTAGGATCGGGGACCCAGCATTTT
>TRBJ1-6|-|TRBD1|TRBV28
CASSPKTGGANSPLHF
TGTGCCAGCAGTCCAAAGACAGGGGGCGCGAATTCACCCCTCCACTTT
>TRBJ2-1|-|-|TRBV5-6
CASSLARSSYNEQFF
TGTGCCAGCAGCTTGGCTCGGAGCTCCTACAATGAGCAGTTCTTC
>TRBJ2-2|-|-|TRBV7-2
CASSFLVWNTGELFF
TGTGCCAGCAGCTTTCTAGTCTGGAACACCGGGGAGCTGTTTTTT
>TRBJ1-1|-|TRBD1|TRBV19
CASSLTGAEAFF
TGTGCCAGTAGCCTGACAGGGGCTGAAGCTTTCTTT
>TRBJ2-5|-|TRBD2|TRBV6-1
CASSDLLAGVQETQYF
TGTGCCAGCAGTGACCTACTAGCGGGAGTACAAGAGACCCAGTACTTC
>TRBJ1-2|-|-|TRBV4-2
CASSQDPQSPYGYTF
TGTGCCAGCAGCCAAGACCCCCAGTCTCCCTATGGCTACACCTTC
>TRBJ1-2|-|-|TRBV7-3
CASSAGAGYGYTF
TGTGCCAGCAGCGCAGGGGCGGGCTATGGCTACACCTTC
>TRBJ1-1|once|-|TRBV28
CASEHPHRTNTEAFF
TGTGCCAGCGAACACCCCCACAGGACCAACACTGAAGCTTTCTTT
>TRBJ2-2|once|TRBD2|TRBV7-9
CASSLGTSGKTGELFF
TGTGCCAGCAGCTTAGGGACTAGCGGGAAAACCGGGGAGCTGTTTTTT
>TRBJ2-1|-|-|TRBV19
CASKGPNYNEQFF
TGTGCCAGTAAGGGGCCCAATTACAATGAGCAGTTCTTC
>TRBJ2-2|-|-|TRBV5-4
CASRADTGELFF
TGTGCCAGCAGGGCAGACACCGGGGAGCTGTTTTTT
>TRBJ2-7|once|-|TRBV29-1
CSVDRGYEQYF
TGCAGCGTTGATAGGGGCTACGAGCAGTACTTC
>TRBJ2-3|-|-|TRBV4-2
CASSPPGGVTDTQYF
TGTGCCAGCAGCCCCCCGGGGGGCGTCACAGATACGCAGTATTTT
>TRBJ2-3|-|-|TRBV6-1
CASSEGTSTTDTQYF
TGTGCCAGCAGCGAGGGTACTTCTACCACAGATACGCAGTATTTT
>TRBJ1-5|-|-|TRBV19
CASSIWSSPNQPQHF
TGTGCCAGTAGTATATGGAGCAGTCCAAATCAGCCCCAGCATTTT